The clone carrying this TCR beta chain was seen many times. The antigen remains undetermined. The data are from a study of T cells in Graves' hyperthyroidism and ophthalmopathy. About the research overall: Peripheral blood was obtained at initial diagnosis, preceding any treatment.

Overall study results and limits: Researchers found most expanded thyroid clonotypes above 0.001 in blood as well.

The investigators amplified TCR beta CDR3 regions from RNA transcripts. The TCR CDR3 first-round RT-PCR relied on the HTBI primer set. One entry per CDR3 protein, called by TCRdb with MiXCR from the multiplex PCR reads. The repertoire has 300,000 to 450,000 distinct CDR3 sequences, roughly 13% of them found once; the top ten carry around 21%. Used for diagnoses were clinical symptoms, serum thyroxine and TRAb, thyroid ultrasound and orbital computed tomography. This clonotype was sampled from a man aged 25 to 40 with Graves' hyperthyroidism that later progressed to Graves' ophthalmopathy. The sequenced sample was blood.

In DNA, the CDR3 is TGTGCCAGCAGTCAACATGACAGAAACTATGGCTACACCTTC. Residues: CASSQHDRNYGYTF. V usage is TRBV6-1 and J usage is TRBJ1-2; TRBD1 might be the D (5 bases). Trimming shortened V by 5 bases and J by 2 bases, and 12 bases separated the two germline ends. Germline V gene lookup returns CDR1 MNHNS and CDR2 SASEGT. This CDR3 is built from 14 residues.